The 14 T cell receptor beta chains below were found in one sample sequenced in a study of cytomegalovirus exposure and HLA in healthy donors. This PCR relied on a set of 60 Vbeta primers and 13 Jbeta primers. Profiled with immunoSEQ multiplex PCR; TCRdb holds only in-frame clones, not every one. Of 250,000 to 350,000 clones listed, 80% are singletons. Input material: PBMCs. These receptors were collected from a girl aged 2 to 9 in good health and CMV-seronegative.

CDR3 sequence (DNA): TGTGCCAGCACCAAACAGGGAAAGGGCTTTGGAAACACCATATATTTT. Its translation: CASTKQGKGFGNTIYF. The genes are TRBV6-6 and TRBJ1-3; D may be TRBD1 (6 bases). The CDR3 runs 16 residues. The V gene lost 7 bases and the J gene lost 3 bases, with 19 bases spanning the gap. The germline gives CDR1 MNHNY, CDR2 SVGAGI (reference sequence).

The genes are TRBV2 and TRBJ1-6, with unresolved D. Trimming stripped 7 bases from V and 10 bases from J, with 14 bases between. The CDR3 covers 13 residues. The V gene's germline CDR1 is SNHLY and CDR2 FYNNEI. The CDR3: CASTYGRGSPLHF. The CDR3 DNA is TGTGCCAGCACGTACGGGCGGGGATCACCCCTCCACTTT.

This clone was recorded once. The CDR3 sequence is CASRDSAGDAFF. As DNA, the CDR3 is TGTGCCAGCAGGGACAGTGCGGGAGATGCTTTCTTT. The chain links TRBV6-6 to TRBJ1-1; maybe TRBD1 (6 bases). CDR1 and CDR2 from the germline V gene are MNHNY and SVGAGI (reference sequence). CDR3 length: 12 amino acids. Trimming removed 6 bases at V and 11 bases at J, with 16 bases between.

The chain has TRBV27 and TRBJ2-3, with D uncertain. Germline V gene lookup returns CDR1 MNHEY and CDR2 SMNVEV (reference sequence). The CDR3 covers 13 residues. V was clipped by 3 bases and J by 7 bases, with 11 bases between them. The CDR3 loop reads CASSFRASNTQYF. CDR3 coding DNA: TGTGCCAGCAGTTTCCGAGCATCTAATACGCAGTATTTT.

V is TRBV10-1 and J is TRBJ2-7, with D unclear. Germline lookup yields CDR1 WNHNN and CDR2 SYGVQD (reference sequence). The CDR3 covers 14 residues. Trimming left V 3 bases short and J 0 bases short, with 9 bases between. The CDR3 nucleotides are TGCGCCAGCAGTGAATCCCAGTACTCCTACGAGCAGTACTTC. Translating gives CASSESQYSYEQYF.

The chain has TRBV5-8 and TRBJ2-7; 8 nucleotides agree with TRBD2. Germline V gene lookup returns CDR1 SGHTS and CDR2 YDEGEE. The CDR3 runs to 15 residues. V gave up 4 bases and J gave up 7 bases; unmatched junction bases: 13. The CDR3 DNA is TGTGCCAGCAGCCATTGGACTAGCCCATTTAGGGAGCAGTACTTC. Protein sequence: CASSHWTSPFREQYF.

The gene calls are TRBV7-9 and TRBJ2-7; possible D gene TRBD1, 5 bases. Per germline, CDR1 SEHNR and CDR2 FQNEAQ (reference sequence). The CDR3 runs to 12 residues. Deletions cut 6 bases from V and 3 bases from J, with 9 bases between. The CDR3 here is CASSPTDYEQYF. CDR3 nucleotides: TGTGCCAGCAGTCCGACAGACTACGAGCAGTACTTC.

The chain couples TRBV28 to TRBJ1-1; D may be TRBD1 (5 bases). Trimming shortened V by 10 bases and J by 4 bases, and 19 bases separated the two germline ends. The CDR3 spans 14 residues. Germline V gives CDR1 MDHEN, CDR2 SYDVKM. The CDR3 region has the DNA TGTGCCACCCGATTCCACCAGGGATTCACTGAAGCTTTCTTT. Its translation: CATRFHQGFTEAFF.

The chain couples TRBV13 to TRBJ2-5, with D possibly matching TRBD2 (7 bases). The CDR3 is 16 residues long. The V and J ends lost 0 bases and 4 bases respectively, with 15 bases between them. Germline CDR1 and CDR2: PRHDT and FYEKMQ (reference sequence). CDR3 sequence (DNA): TGTGCCAGCAGCTTAGGACTCAGGGGCGGGGGAGAGACCCAGTACTTC. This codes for CASSLGLRGGGETQYF.

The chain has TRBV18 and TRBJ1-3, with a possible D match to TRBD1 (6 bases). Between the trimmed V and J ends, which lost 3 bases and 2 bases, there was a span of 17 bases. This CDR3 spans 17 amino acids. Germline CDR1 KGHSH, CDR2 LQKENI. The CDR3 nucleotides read TGTGCCAGCTCACCGATTACAGGGAGGGGGACTGGAAACACCATATATTTT. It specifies CASSPITGRGTGNTIYF.

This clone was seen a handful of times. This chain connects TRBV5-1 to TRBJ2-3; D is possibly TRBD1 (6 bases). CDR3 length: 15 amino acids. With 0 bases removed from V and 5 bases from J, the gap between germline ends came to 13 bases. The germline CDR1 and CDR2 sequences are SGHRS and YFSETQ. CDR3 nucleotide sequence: TGCGCCAGCAGCTTGGAGGCAGGGGCTGAAGATACGCAGTATTTT. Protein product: CASSLEAGAEDTQYF.

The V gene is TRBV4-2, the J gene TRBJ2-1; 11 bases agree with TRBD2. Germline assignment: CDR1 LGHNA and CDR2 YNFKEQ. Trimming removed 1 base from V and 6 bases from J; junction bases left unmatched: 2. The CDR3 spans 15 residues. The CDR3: CASSQVAGGPNEQFF. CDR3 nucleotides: TGTGCCAGCAGCCAAGTAGCGGGAGGGCCCAATGAGCAGTTCTTC.

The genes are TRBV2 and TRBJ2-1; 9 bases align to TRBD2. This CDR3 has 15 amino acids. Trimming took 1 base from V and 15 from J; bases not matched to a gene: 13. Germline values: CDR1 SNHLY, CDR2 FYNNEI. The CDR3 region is CASSEERRGGLWGFF. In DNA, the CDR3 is TGTGCCAGCAGTGAAGAGCGGCGGGGGGGGTTATGGGGGTTCTTC.

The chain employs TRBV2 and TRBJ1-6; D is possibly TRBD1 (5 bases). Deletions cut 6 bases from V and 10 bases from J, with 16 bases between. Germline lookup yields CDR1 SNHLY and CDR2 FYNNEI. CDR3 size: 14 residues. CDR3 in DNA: TGTGCCAGCAGCGGGGAAGGGAGGGGCTCACCCCTCCACTTT. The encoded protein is CASSGEGRGSPLHF. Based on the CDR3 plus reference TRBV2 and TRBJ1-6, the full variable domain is EPEVTQTPSHQVTQMGQEVILRCVPISNHLYFYWYRQILGQKVEFLVSFYNNEISEKSEIFDDQFSVERPDGSNFTLKIRSTKLEDSAMYFCASSGEGRGSPLHFGNGTRLTVT.